The clone carrying this TCR beta chain was observed once. This sample was included in a study of blood T cell repertoires in COVID-19. The assay was immunoSEQ multiplex PCR, and TCRdb's table has in-frame clones only and misses some. The sample records some 96,000 clones, roughly nine tenths being singletons. CDR3 length: 12 amino acids. Germline CDR1 MNHNY, CDR2 SVGAGI (reference sequence). V shed 5 bases and J 10 bases; nucleotides not matched to a gene: 4. The chain uses TRBV6-6 and TRBJ1-4; 7 bases align to TRBD1. The sequenced sample consisted of peripheral blood. The origin of this receptor is a man in his fifties or sixties with active COVID-19. The CDR3 region is CASSDRVGKLFF. For the CDR3, the DNA is TGTGCCAGCAGTGACAGGGTCGGAAAACTGTTTTTT.